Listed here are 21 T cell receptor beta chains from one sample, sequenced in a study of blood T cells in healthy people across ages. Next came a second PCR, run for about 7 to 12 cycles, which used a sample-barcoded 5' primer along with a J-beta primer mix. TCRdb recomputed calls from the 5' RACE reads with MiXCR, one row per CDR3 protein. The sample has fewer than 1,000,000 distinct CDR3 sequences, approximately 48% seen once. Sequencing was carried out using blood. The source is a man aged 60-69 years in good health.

The CDR3 reads CASSHKGGGQPQHF. The CDR3, as DNA: TGTGCCAGCAGTCACAAAGGGGGAGGCCAGCCCCAGCATTTT. The rearrangement uses TRBV6-5 and TRBJ1-5; a weak D match, TRBD1 (6 bases). CDR1 is MNHEY, CDR2 SVGAGI, per germline. This CDR3 contains 14 residues. Trimming removed 5 bases from V and 7 bases from J, with 15 bases in between.

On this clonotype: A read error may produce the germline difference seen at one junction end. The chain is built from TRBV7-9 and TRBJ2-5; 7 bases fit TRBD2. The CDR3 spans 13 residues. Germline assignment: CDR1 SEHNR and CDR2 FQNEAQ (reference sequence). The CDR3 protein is CASSLSGMGTRYF. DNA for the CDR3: TGTGCCAGCAGCTTAAGCGGGATGGGGACCCGGTACTTC.

The DNA for the CDR3 is TGTGCGACAGGGAGTCGGGGCCAAGAGACCCAGTACTTC. This sequence encodes CATGSRGQETQYF. The J gene is TRBJ2-5, the V gene TRBV7-9; TRBD1 matches at 7 bases. The CDR3 consists of 13 residues. Germline CDR1 reads SEHNR; CDR2 reads FQNEAQ (reference sequence).

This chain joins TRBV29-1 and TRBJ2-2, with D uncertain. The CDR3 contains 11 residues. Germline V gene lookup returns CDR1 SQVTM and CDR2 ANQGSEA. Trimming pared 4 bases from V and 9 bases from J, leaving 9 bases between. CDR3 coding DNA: TGCAGCGTTGGGGGAAGGCGGGAGCTGTTTTTT. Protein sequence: CSVGGRRELFF.

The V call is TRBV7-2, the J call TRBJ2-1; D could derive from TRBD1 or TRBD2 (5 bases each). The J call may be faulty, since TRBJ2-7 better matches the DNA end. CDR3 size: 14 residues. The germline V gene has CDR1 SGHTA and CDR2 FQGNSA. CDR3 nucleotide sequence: TGTGCCAGCAGCCCCGGGGACGGGGACGACGAGCAGTACTTC. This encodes CASSPGDGDDEQYF.

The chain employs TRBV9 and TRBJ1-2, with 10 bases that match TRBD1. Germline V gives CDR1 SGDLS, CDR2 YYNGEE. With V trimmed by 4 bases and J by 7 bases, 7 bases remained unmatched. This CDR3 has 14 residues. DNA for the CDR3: TGTGCCAGCAGCCCGGGGACAGGGGATAGTGGCTACACCTTC. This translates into CASSPGTGDSGYTF.

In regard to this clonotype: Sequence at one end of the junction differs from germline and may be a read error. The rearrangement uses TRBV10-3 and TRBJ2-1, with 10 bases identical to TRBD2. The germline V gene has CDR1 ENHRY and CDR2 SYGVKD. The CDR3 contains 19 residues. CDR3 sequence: CTISELASGGLSSYNEQFF. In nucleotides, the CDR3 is TGTACCATCAGTGAGTTGGCTAGCGGGGGCCTAAGCTCCTACAATGAGCAGTTCTTC.

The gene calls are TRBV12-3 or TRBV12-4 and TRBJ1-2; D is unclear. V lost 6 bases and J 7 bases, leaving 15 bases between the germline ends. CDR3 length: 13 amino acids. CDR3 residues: CASSAGGVRGYTF. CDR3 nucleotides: TGTGCCAGCAGCGCTGGAGGAGTGCGTGGCTACACCTTC.

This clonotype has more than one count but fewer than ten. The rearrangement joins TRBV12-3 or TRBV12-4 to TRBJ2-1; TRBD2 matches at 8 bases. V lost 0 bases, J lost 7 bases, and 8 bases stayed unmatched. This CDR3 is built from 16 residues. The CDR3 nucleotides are TGTGCCAGCAGTTTAGCGTCGGCGGGGGGCGGAAATGAGCAGTTCTTC. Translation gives CASSLASAGGGNEQFF.

In DNA, the CDR3 is TGTGCCAGCAGTATCTCTCCCGGCTGGGGCTACACCTTC. Protein sequence: CASSISPGWGYTF. This chain links TRBV6-6 with TRBJ1-2; D unresolved. Trimming pared 5 bases from V and 8 bases from J, leaving 15 bases between. CDR3 length: 13 residues. CDR1 is MNHNY and CDR2 is SVGAGI in the germline V gene (reference sequence).

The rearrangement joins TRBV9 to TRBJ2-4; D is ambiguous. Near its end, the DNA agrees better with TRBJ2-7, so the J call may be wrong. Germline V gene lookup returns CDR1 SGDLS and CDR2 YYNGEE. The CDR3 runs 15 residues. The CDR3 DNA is TGTGCCAGCAGCGTAAGCCTTGATCAGGCCTACGAGCAGTACTTC. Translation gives CASSVSLDQAYEQYF.

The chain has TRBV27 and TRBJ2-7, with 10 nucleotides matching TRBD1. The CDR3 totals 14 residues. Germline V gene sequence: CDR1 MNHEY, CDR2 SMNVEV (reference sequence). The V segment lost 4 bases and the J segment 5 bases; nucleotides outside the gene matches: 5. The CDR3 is CASSSGTGVNEQYF. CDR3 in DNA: TGTGCCAGCAGTTCCGGGACAGGGGTAAACGAGCAGTACTTC.

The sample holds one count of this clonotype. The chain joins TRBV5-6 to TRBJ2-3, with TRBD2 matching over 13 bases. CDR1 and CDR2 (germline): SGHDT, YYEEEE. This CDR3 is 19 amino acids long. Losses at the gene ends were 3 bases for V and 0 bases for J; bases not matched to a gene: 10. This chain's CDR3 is CASSWGRLAGGSSTDTQYF. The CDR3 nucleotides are TGTGCCAGCAGCTGGGGGCGACTAGCGGGGGGATCTAGCACAGATACGCAGTATTTT. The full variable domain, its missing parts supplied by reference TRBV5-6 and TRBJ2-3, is DAGVTQSPTHLIKTRGQQVTLRCSPKSGHDTVSWYQQALGQGPQFIFQYYEEEERQRGNFPDRFSGHQFPNYSSELNVNALLLGDSALYLCASSWGRLAGGSSTDTQYFGPGTRLTVL.

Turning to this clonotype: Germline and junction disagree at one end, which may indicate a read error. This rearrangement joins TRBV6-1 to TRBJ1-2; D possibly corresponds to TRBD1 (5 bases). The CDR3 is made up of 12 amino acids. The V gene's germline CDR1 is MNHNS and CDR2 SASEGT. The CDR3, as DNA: TGCGCCAGCAGCGTGCAGGGCTGTGGCTACACCTTC. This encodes CASSVQGCGYTF.

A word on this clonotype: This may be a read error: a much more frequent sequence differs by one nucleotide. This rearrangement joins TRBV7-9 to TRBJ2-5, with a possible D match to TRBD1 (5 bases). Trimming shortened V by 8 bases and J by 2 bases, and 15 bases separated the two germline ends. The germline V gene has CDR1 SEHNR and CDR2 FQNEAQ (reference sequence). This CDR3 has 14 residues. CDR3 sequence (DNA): TGTGCCAGCGGCTCAACAGGAGTTCAAGAGACCCAGTACTTC. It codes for CASGSTGVQETQYF.

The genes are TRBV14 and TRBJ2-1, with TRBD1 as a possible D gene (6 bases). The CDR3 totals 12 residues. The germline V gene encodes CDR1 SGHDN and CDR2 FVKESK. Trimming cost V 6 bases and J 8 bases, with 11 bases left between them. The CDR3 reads CASSRQVYEQFF. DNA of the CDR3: TGTGCCAGCAGTCGACAGGTCTATGAGCAGTTCTTC.

The CDR3 sequence: CASTHTDRFVGYTF. DNA for the CDR3: TGTGCCAGCACCCACACGGACAGATTTGTGGGCTACACCTTC. The chain joins TRBV14 to TRBJ1-2; D might be TRBD1 (6 bases). Germline-derived CDR1 and CDR2 are SGHDN and FVKESK. The CDR3 loop spans 14 amino acids. The V end lost 7 bases, the J end lost 8 bases, and 20 bases lay between the germline ends.

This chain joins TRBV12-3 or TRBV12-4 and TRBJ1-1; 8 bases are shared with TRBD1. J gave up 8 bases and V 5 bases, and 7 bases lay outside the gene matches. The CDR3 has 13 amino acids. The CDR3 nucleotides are TGTGCCAGCAGTCCTTGGACAGGGAGCGAAGCTTTCTTT. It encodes CASSPWTGSEAFF.

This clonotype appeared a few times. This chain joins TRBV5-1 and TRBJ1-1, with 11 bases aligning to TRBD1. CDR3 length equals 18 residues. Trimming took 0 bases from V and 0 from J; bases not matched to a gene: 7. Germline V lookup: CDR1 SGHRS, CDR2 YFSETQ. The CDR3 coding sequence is TGCGCCAGCAGCTTGGCCAGGGGACAGGGGGGTCTGAACACTGAAGCTTTCTTT. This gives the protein CASSLARGQGGLNTEAFF.

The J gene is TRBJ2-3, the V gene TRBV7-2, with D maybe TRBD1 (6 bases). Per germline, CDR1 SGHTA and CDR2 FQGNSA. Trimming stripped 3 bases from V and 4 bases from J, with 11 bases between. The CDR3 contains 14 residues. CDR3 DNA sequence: TGTGCCAGCAGCTTCGCGGACAGATCAGATACGCAGTATTTT. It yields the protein CASSFADRSDTQYF.

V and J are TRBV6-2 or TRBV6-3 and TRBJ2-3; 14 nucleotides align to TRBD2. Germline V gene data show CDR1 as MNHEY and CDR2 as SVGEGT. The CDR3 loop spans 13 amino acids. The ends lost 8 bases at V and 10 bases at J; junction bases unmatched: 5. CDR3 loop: CASLRTSGGPQYF. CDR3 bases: TGTGCCAGCCTCCGGACTAGCGGGGGGCCGCAGTATTTT.